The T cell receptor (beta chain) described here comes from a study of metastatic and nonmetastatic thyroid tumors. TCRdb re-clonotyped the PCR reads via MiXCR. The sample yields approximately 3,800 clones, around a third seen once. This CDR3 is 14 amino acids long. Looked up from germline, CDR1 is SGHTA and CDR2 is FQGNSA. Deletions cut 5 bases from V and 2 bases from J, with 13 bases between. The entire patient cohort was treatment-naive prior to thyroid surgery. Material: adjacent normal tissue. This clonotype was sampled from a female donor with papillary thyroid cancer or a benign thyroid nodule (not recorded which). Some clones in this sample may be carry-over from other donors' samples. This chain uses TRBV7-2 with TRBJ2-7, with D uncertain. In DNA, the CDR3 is TGTGCCAGCAGCCCGGCCCACACGGCCTACGAGCAGTACTTC. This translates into CASSPAHTAYEQYF.